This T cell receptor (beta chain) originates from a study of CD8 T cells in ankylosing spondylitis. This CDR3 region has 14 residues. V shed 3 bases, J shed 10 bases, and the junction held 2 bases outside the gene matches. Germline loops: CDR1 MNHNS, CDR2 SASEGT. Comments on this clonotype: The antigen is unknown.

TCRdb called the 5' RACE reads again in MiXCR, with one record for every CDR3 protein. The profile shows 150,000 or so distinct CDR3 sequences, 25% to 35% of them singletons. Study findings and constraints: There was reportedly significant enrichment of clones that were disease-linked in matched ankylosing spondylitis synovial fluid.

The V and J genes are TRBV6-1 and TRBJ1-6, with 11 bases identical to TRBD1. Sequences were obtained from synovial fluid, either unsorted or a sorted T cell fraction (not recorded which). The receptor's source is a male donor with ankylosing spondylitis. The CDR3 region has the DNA TGTGCCAGCAGTGAGCGGACAGGGGGCTCACCCCTCCACTTT. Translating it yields CASSERTGGSPLHF.